This entry features one T cell receptor (beta chain) sequence. The antigen is undetermined. The PCR was carried out with 60 Vbeta primers and 13 Jbeta primers. Using immunoSEQ multiplex PCR, the repertoire was profiled, and TCRdb retains in-frame clones only, with some absent. The profile covers around 140,000 clones, with 79% appearing a single time and about 1% taken by the ten largest. Healthy people donating bone marrow made up the donors. This sample is drawn from a study of cytomegalovirus exposure and HLA in healthy donors. The germline V gene has CDR1 MRHNA and CDR2 SNTAGT. Trimming took 5 bases from V and 0 from J; bases not matched to a gene: 13. The CDR3 covers 18 residues. Study results and caveats: In a later analysis, HLA-associated TCR beta chains were more clonally expanded than equally common others. What a later analysis showed was that several of the most significant clusters appeared linked to common viral pathogens. As was reported, the HLA-A and HLA-B alleles of most subjects were accurately predicted from TCR beta sequences.

The specimen sequenced was PBMCs. This chain connects TRBV6-4 to TRBJ1-5, with 7 bases that match TRBD1. This TCR derives from a male donor in good health and CMV-seronegative. For the CDR3, the DNA is TGTGCCAGCAGTCCAAAACAGGACAGGAGTTATAGCAATCAGCCCCAGCATTTT. This gives the protein CASSPKQDRSYSNQPQHF.